A single sample gave rise to the 29 T cell receptor beta chains below, sequenced in a study of CD8 T cells in ankylosing spondylitis. TCRdb re-analysed the 5' RACE reads in MiXCR, keeping a single row per CDR3 protein. The sample shows approximately 250,000 distinct CDR3 sequences, under 8.5% of them seen only once. Material: blood, either unsorted or a sorted T cell fraction (not recorded which). The receptor source for this set is a female donor with ankylosing spondylitis or in good health (not recorded which).

This clonotype has ten or more counts. The rearrangement uses TRBV20-1 and TRBJ2-3, with 7 bases identical to TRBD2. This CDR3 is 14 amino acids long. The V gene end was trimmed by 4 bases and the J gene end by 3 bases; junction bases not matched to a gene: 7. CDR1 and CDR2 from the germline V gene are DFQATT and SNEGSKA (reference sequence). The CDR3 loop reads CSAKIAGVTDTQYF. CDR3 in DNA: TGCAGTGCTAAAATTGCGGGAGTGACAGATACGCAGTATTTT.

There are a few counts of this clonotype. J is TRBJ1-4 and V is TRBV7-2; D is possibly TRBD1 (5 bases). The CDR3 runs to 14 residues. Germline-derived CDR1 and CDR2 are SGHTA and FQGNSA. V was clipped by 4 bases and J by 8 bases, with 14 bases between them. The CDR3 coding sequence is TGTGCCAGCAGCTCAGGGAGCCGGCGGGAAAAACTGTTTTTT. Amino acids: CASSSGSRREKLFF.

There are many counts of this clonotype. V gene TRBV20-1 combines with J gene TRBJ2-5, with D uncertain. V lost 7 bases to trimming and J lost 1 base, with 13 bases between them. The length of the CDR3 is 13 residues. Germline CDR1 DFQATT, CDR2 SNEGSKA (reference sequence). The DNA of the CDR3 is TGCAGTGATACGGACGCCGGCCAAGAGACCCAGTACTTC. The encoded protein is CSDTDAGQETQYF.

This clonotype was counted many times. The CDR3 here is CSVRLAGEWTQYF. The CDR3 bases are TGCAGTGTTCGACTAGCGGGAGAGTGGACCCAGTACTTC. The chain couples TRBV20-1 to TRBJ2-5; 12 bases are a match to TRBD2. J lost 7 bases, V lost 7 bases, and 7 bases had no gene match. This CDR3 has 13 residues. In germline, CDR1 is DFQATT, CDR2 SNEGSKA (reference sequence).

The table lists this clonotype with many counts. The chain couples TRBV5-1 to TRBJ1-1; 9 bases agree with TRBD1. Germline V lookup: CDR1 SGHRS, CDR2 YFSETQ. The CDR3 consists of 16 residues. V was clipped by 0 bases and J by 11 bases; unmatched bases: 14. In nucleotides, the CDR3 is TGCGCCAGCAGCTTGGAGTTCGCTATGGGGACAGGGTGGGCTTTCTTT. It yields the protein CASSLEFAMGTGWAFF.

This clonotype was picked up many times. The J gene is TRBJ2-5, the V gene TRBV29-1, with D possibly being TRBD1 or TRBD2 (6 bases each). CDR3 length equals 13 residues. Deletions cut 2 bases from V and 4 bases from J, with 11 bases between. Germline CDR1 reads SQVTM; CDR2 reads ANQGSEA. The CDR3 nucleotides read TGCAGCGTTGAAAAGGGGGGCGGAGAGACCCAGTACTTC. Its translation: CSVEKGGGETQYF.

Many counts were recorded for this clonotype. This sequence joins TRBV28 and TRBJ1-1; unclear D gene. Per germline, CDR1 MDHEN and CDR2 SYDVKM. The CDR3 has 13 amino acids. Trimming shortened V by 1 base and J by 5 bases, and 8 bases separated the two germline ends. CDR3 sequence: CASSLFVVTEAFF. The DNA of the CDR3 is TGTGCCAGCAGTTTATTTGTGGTAACTGAAGCTTTCTTT. The variable domain in full, completed from reference TRBV28 and TRBJ1-1, reads DVKVTQSSRYLVKRTGEKVFLECVQDMDHENMFWYRQDPGLGLRLIYFSYDVKMKEKGDIPEGYSVSREKKERFSLILESASTNQTSMYLCASSLFVVTEAFFGQGTRLTVV.

About this clonotype itself: This may be a read error: a much more frequent sequence differs by one nucleotide. The rearrangement links TRBV10-3 to TRBJ2-2; 9 bases are a match to TRBD1. The CDR3 extends over 15 amino acids. CDR1 ENHRY and CDR2 SYGVKD come from the germline V gene. CDR3 sequence reads: CVIRSDRGNTGELFF. CDR3 coding DNA: TGTGTCATCAGATCGGACAGGGGCAACACCGGGGAGCTGTTTTTT.

In this sample, this clonotype turned up many times. The rearrangement joins TRBV12-5 to TRBJ2-7; tentatively, D is TRBD1 (6 bases). Trimming removed 6 bases from V and 3 bases from J, with 15 bases in between. CDR1 LGHNT and CDR2 FRNRAP come from the germline V gene. CDR3 length: 14 amino acids. In nucleotides, the CDR3 is TGTGCTAGTGGACTGACAGGAAACAACTACGAGCAGTACTTC. It encodes CASGLTGNNYEQYF. Looking up the rest from reference TRBV12-5 and TRBJ2-7 gives the full variable domain: DARVTQTPRHKVTEMGQEVTMRCQPILGHNTVFWYRQTMMQGLELLAYFRNRAPLDDSGMPKDRFSAEMPDATLATLKIQPSEPRDSAVYFCASGLTGNNYEQYFGPGTRLTVT.

The chain recombines TRBV18 with TRBJ1-1; 7 nucleotides line up with TRBD1. The V and J ends lost 1 base and 0 bases, in that order; junction bases with no gene match: 8. There are 17 residues in the CDR3. Per germline, CDR1 KGHSH and CDR2 LQKENI. The CDR3 DNA is TGTGCCAGCTCACCACTCCGACAGGGAAAAATGAACACTGAAGCTTTCTTT. Amino acids: CASSPLRQGKMNTEAFF.

This clonotype was found a few times. V and J are TRBV2 and TRBJ1-6; D is ambiguous. Germline assignment: CDR1 SNHLY and CDR2 FYNNEI. V lost 3 bases and J lost 5, with 2 bases in between. The length of the CDR3 is 12 residues. The DNA for the CDR3 is TGTGCCAGCAGTGATGATAATTCACCCCTCCACTTT. It codes for CASSDDNSPLHF. Full variable domain (rest looked up from reference TRBV2 and TRBJ1-6): EPEVTQTPSHQVTQMGQEVILRCVPISNHLYFYWYRQILGQKVEFLVSFYNNEISEKSEIFDDQFSVERPDGSNFTLKIRSTKLEDSAMYFCASSDDNSPLHFGNGTRLTVT.

As for this clonotype: This sequence may be a read error, since a much larger clone differs from it by one base. This chain uses TRBV10-3 with TRBJ2-3; D unclear. CDR1 is ENHRY and CDR2 is SYGVKD in the germline V gene. CDR3 length equals 12 residues. CDR3: CAISGPTHTQYF. For the CDR3, the DNA is TGTGCCATCAGTGGGCCCACACATACGCAGTATTTT.

There are many counts of this clonotype. CDR3 nucleotides: TGCAGTGCTAGTAGGCCCGACGGGCTTGAGGAGCAGTTCTTC. Protein product: CSASRPDGLEEQFF. V and J are TRBV20-1 and TRBJ2-1; the D is unclear. The CDR3 contains 14 residues. Trimming removed 3 bases at V and 10 bases at J, with 19 bases between. Germline CDR1 and CDR2: DFQATT and SNEGSKA (reference sequence).

This clonotype was seen many times. The chain recombines TRBV2 with TRBJ2-4, with 7 bases matching TRBD1. The CDR3 consists of 13 residues. Trimming took 5 bases from V and 7 from J; bases not matched to a gene: 5. Germline CDR1 is SNHLY and CDR2 is FYNNEI. The CDR3 region has the DNA TGTGCCAGCAGTCTGGACAGGCGGAACATTCAGTACTTC. It is translated as CASSLDRRNIQYF. Together with reference TRBV2 and TRBJ2-4, the CDR3 gives the full variable domain: EPEVTQTPSHQVTQMGQEVILRCVPISNHLYFYWYRQILGQKVEFLVSFYNNEISEKSEIFDDQFSVERPDGSNFTLKIRSTKLEDSAMYFCASSLDRRNIQYFGAGTRLSVL.

At least ten counts were recorded for this clonotype. The gene calls are TRBV7-8 and TRBJ1-2, with unresolved D. This CDR3 has 16 residues. Germline CDR1 is SGHVS and CDR2 is FQNEAQ. Trimming took 6 bases from V and 2 from J, leaving 19 bases between them. The CDR3 DNA is TGTGCCAGCAGTTCACAGCTGACCCGAGAAAACTATGGCTACACCTTC. Its protein product is CASSSQLTRENYGYTF. Based on the CDR3 plus reference TRBV7-8 and TRBJ1-2, the full variable domain is GAGVSQSPRYKVAKRGQDVALRCDPISGHVSLFWYQQALGQGPEFLTYFQNEAQLDKSGLPSDRFFAERPEGSVSTLKIQRTQQEDSAVYLCASSSQLTRENYGYTFGSGTRLTVV.

This clonotype was detected ten times or more. This rearrangement joins TRBV3-1 to TRBJ1-2; D uncertain. Trimming shortened V by 2 bases and J by 8 bases, and 15 bases separated the two germline ends. Germline loops: CDR1 LGHDT, CDR2 YNNKEL (reference sequence). This CDR3 region has 14 residues. In DNA form, the CDR3 reads TGTGCCAGCAGCCAAAGACCCCCCGTCGGGGGCTACACCTTC. Protein product: CASSQRPPVGGYTF.

This clonotype was observed many times. The J gene is TRBJ1-2, the V gene TRBV27; TRBD1 might be the D (5 bases). Germline V gene data show CDR1 as MNHEY and CDR2 as SMNVEV (reference sequence). The CDR3 extends over 13 amino acids. Trimming removed 6 bases from V and 3 bases from J, with 11 bases in between. The CDR3 sequence: CASRPGIYYGYTF. CDR3 in DNA: TGTGCCAGCAGGCCAGGGATATACTATGGCTACACCTTC.

There are many counts of this clonotype. The chain uses TRBV29-1 and TRBJ2-1; TRBD2 matches at 14 bases. V lost 6 bases and J lost 4; bases outside the gene matches: 11. This CDR3 has 17 amino acids. Germline V gene lookup returns CDR1 SQVTM and CDR2 ANQGSEA. CDR3 residues: CSVGLAGDSLGYNEQFF. The CDR3, as DNA: TGCAGCGTGGGACTAGCGGGGGACAGTCTTGGATACAATGAGCAGTTCTTC.

This clonotype has a count of ten or more. The genes are TRBV24-1 and TRBJ2-7; D remains unclear. V lost 8 bases and J lost 3, with 22 bases in between. The germline CDR1 and CDR2 sequences are KGHDR and SFDVKD. The CDR3 runs to 16 residues. The CDR3 bases are TGTGCCACCACCCCGAAGGTCCCCTTCAACCGCTACGAGCAGTACTTC. This sequence encodes CATTPKVPFNRYEQYF.

This clonotype showed up many times. DNA of the CDR3: TGCAGTGCTAGAATAGTGTCAGGGGGCGAGGGCAATCAGCCCCAGCATTTT. Its protein product is CSARIVSGGEGNQPQHF. This chain connects TRBV20-1 to TRBJ1-5; TRBD1 matches at 8 bases. Germline CDR1 is DFQATT and CDR2 is SNEGSKA (reference sequence). This CDR3 has 17 residues. Trimming at V came to 2 bases and at J to 2 bases, leaving 11 bases not matched to a gene.

The genes are TRBV9 and TRBJ2-7; possible D gene TRBD2, 5 bases. The CDR3 extends over 14 amino acids. Germline V gene sequence: CDR1 SGDLS, CDR2 YYNGEE. Trimming removed 4 bases at V and 6 bases at J, with 17 bases between. DNA for the CDR3: TGTGCCAGCAGCCCTGACGGGGATCGCGTCGAGCAGTACTTC. Translated, it gives CASSPDGDRVEQYF.

J is TRBJ2-2 and V is TRBV12-3 or TRBV12-4; TRBD1 agrees at 9 bases. J was trimmed by 0 bases and V by 8 bases; bases with no gene match: 4. CDR3 length: 15 amino acids. In DNA, the CDR3 is TGTGCCAGCGGGGACAGGGCAGCGAACACCGGGGAGCTGTTTTTT. Translating gives CASGDRAANTGELFF.

About this clonotype itself: A much larger clone lies a single base off, so this may be a read error. J is TRBJ1-1 and V is TRBV6-1; D ambiguous. The CDR3 spans 14 residues. Between the trimmed V and J ends, which lost 5 bases and 4 bases, there was a span of 14 bases. Germline lookup yields CDR1 MNHNS and CDR2 SASEGT. The CDR3 coding sequence is TGTGCCAGCAGTCCCAGGTGGGCGAGCACTGAAGCTTTCTTT. This translates into CASSPRWASTEAFF.

There are a few counts of this clonotype. One junction end does not reproduce the germline sequence, and a read error may be involved. The chain is built from TRBV20-1 and TRBJ2-1; 10 positions agree with TRBD2. CDR1 is DFQATT and CDR2 is SNEGSKA in the germline V gene (reference sequence). This CDR3 region has 17 residues. CDR3 sequence: CCASNPGLAWEANEQFF. CDR3 DNA sequence: TGCTGTGCTAGTAACCCGGGACTAGCGTGGGAGGCCAATGAGCAGTTCTTC.

This clonotype was seen at least ten times. J is TRBJ2-1 and V is TRBV7-8, with 9 bases fitting TRBD2. This CDR3 spans 15 amino acids. Germline lookup yields CDR1 SGHVS and CDR2 FQNEAQ. V lost 3 bases, J lost 9 bases, and 9 bases stayed unmatched. CDR3 sequence: CASSFRGTSSGEQFF. The CDR3 bases are TGTGCCAGCAGCTTCCGCGGGACTAGCAGTGGTGAGCAGTTCTTC.

There are a few counts of this clonotype. The chain employs TRBV16 and TRBJ2-5; D is unresolved. Trimming removed 2 bases at V and 3 bases at J, with 10 bases between. This CDR3 region has 14 residues. CDR1 and CDR2 (germline): KGHSY, FQNENV. The CDR3 nucleotides are TGTGCCAGCAGCCAAGAAATGCTAAAAGAGACCCAGTACTTC. Residues: CASSQEMLKETQYF.

Ten or more counts support this clonotype. The chain carries TRBV27 and TRBJ2-5; D unclear. CDR3 size: 14 residues. Trimming shortened V by 8 bases and J by 5 bases, and 18 bases separated the two germline ends. Germline CDR1 reads MNHEY; CDR2 reads SMNVEV (reference sequence). The CDR3: CASSSRPMGETQYF. The CDR3, as DNA: TGTGCCAGCTCAAGCCGCCCAATGGGCGAGACCCAGTACTTC.

A word on this clonotype: Just one base apart from a much larger clone, this may be a read error. The chain has TRBV3-1 and TRBJ2-1, with 10 bases lining up with TRBD1. The CDR3 is made up of 18 amino acids. The germline CDR1 and CDR2 sequences are LGHDT and YNNKEL (reference sequence). DNA for the CDR3: TGTACCAGCAGTTTTGGGGTGGGAGACAGGGGGCTGAAAGATGAGCAGTTCTTC. Its protein is CTSSFGVGDRGLKDEQFF.

This clonotype was detected many times. The genes are TRBV4-3 and TRBJ1-1; D ambiguous. The V end was cut by 0 bases, the J end by 1 base, with 9 bases between. Germline V gene lookup returns CDR1 LGHNA and CDR2 YSLEER. The CDR3 extends over 15 amino acids. DNA of the CDR3: TGCGCCAGCAGCCAAGAATGGGCAGCGAACACTGAAGCTTTCTTT. Amino acid sequence: CASSQEWAANTEAFF.